The 20 T cell receptor beta chains below were found in one sample sequenced in a study of control samples from healthy donors and cancer patients. Sequencing used immunoSEQ multiplex PCR; TCRdb keeps in-frame clones, though not all of them. The sample yields about 250,000 clones, about 80% seen once. Sequences were obtained from PBMCs. The receptors originated from a woman aged 55-70 years with lung cancer.

This chain joins TRBV19 and TRBJ2-1; 13 bases agree with TRBD2. There are 16 residues in the CDR3. CDR1 and CDR2 (germline): LNHDA, SQIVND (reference sequence). V shed 6 bases and J 9 bases; nucleotides not matched to a gene: 11. The CDR3: CASRPPTSGRAAEQFF. CDR3 bases: TGTGCCAGTAGACCCCCTACTAGCGGGAGGGCCGCTGAGCAGTTCTTC.

J is TRBJ1-5 and V is TRBV30, with D hard to call. From germline, CDR1 is GTSNPN and CDR2 SVGIG (reference sequence). The CDR3 extends over 14 amino acids. Trimming left V 2 bases short and J 3 bases short, with 11 bases between. As DNA, the CDR3 is TGTGCCTGGAGTTTGGTGTTGGACAATCAGCCCCAGCATTTT. The encoded protein is CAWSLVLDNQPQHF.

This chain uses TRBV4-2 with TRBJ1-2; the D gene is possibly TRBD1 (6 bases). The CDR3 runs 14 residues. Trimming took 1 base from V and 6 from J, leaving 12 bases between them. Germline loops: CDR1 LGHNA, CDR2 YNFKEQ. CDR3 sequence: CASSQVQQGNGYTF. As DNA, the CDR3 is TGTGCCAGCAGCCAAGTGCAACAGGGTAATGGCTACACCTTC.

The rearrangement joins TRBV5-1 to TRBJ1-1; no reliable D call. The CDR3 is 13 amino acids. Germline assignment: CDR1 SGHRS and CDR2 YFSETQ. Trimming shortened V by 4 bases and J by 6 bases, and 13 bases separated the two germline ends. This chain's CDR3 is CASSPDGISEAFF. The DNA of the CDR3 is TGCGCCAGCAGCCCCGACGGGATCTCTGAAGCTTTCTTT.

This clone was counted a single time. Other DNA sequences from this sample encode an identical CDR3 as well. This sequence joins TRBV12-3 or TRBV12-4 and TRBJ2-2; unclear D gene. V lost 3 bases, J lost 4 bases, and 6 bases lay in between. CDR3 length: 13 residues. CDR3 loop: CASSLDPTGELFF. For the CDR3, the DNA is TGTGCCAGCAGTTTGGACCCCACCGGGGAGCTGTTTTTT.

This clone showed up just a few times. V and J are TRBV28 and TRBJ2-2, with 11 bases aligning to TRBD2. J was trimmed by 6 bases and V by 6 bases; bases with no gene match: 9. The length of the CDR3 is 16 residues. Germline CDR1 is MDHEN and CDR2 is SYDVKM. The CDR3 nucleotides read TGTGCCAGCAGCCGTTTAGCGGGAGGGCCTTCCGGGGAGCTGTTTTTT. Its translation is CASSRLAGGPSGELFF. Supplemented by reference TRBV28 and TRBJ2-2, the full variable domain reads DVKVTQSSRYLVKRTGEKVFLECVQDMDHENMFWYRQDPGLGLRLIYFSYDVKMKEKGDIPEGYSVSREKKERFSLILESASTNQTSMYLCASSRLAGGPSGELFFGEGSRLTVL.

The CDR3 nucleotides are TGTGCCAGCAGTGAAGGCCGGCTGGGCTATGGCTACACCTTC. It specifies CASSEGRLGYGYTF. The V and J genes are TRBV2 and TRBJ1-2; D remains unclear. From germline, CDR1 is SNHLY and CDR2 FYNNEI. The CDR3 covers 14 residues. Trimming removed 1 base from V and 4 bases from J, with 10 bases in between.

This clone was picked up one time. The rearrangement uses TRBV10-2 and TRBJ1-1, with D hard to call. Deletions cut 7 bases from V and 0 bases from J, with 12 bases between. CDR3 length: 14 residues. Looked up from germline, CDR1 is WSHSY and CDR2 is SAAADI. The CDR3 DNA reads TGCGCCAGCACCTCTGACGGCCTGAACACTGAAGCTTTCTTT. Translated, it gives CASTSDGLNTEAFF.

This chain links TRBV14 with TRBJ2-5, with D uncertain. V lost 4 bases to trimming and J lost 7 bases, with 22 bases between them. The CDR3 loop spans 16 amino acids. CDR1 SGHDN and CDR2 FVKESK come from the germline V gene. CDR3 in amino acids: CASSPLPWTQPGTQYF. CDR3 DNA sequence: TGTGCCAGCAGCCCATTACCTTGGACCCAGCCGGGGACCCAGTACTTC.

This clone has only a few counts. The chain is built from TRBV5-4 and TRBJ2-2; D unresolved. The length of the CDR3 is 15 residues. Germline lookup yields CDR1 SGHNT and CDR2 YYREEE (reference sequence). The germline V and J ends were trimmed by 0 bases and 2 bases, with 8 bases remaining between them. CDR3 sequence reads: CASSLAVGNTGELFF. In nucleotides, the CDR3 is TGTGCCAGCAGCTTGGCGGTTGGAAACACCGGGGAGCTGTTTTTT.

Note on this clone: This same CDR3 is encoded by further DNA sequences in the sample. This chain joins TRBV5-1 and TRBJ1-2, with D hard to call. From germline, CDR1 is SGHRS and CDR2 YFSETQ. Trimming took off 1 base at V and 8 bases at J, with 9 bases between the two ends. The CDR3 consists of 12 residues. The CDR3 loop reads CASSLTGEGYTF. In DNA form, the CDR3 reads TGCGCCAGCAGCTTGACCGGGGAGGGCTACACCTTC.

The V and J genes are TRBV7-9 and TRBJ1-2; no reliable D call. Per germline, CDR1 SEHNR and CDR2 FQNEAQ (reference sequence). The V end was cut by 6 bases, the J end by 7 bases, with 15 bases between. The CDR3 has 13 amino acids. Here the CDR3 DNA reads TGTGCCAGCAGTTCAGAACACCAAGGTGGCTACACCTTC. The encoded protein is CASSSEHQGGYTF.

The V gene is TRBV5-1, the J gene TRBJ2-7; D perhaps matches TRBD1 (6 bases). The CDR3 is 13 residues long. The V end lost 3 bases, the J end lost 5 bases, and 12 bases lay between the germline ends. Germline CDR1 reads SGHRS; CDR2 reads YFSETQ. The CDR3 coding sequence is TGCGCCAGCAGCTGGGTTGAGGGGGACGAGCAGTACTTC. Residues: CASSWVEGDEQYF.

The chain is built from TRBV5-4 and TRBJ2-5; D ambiguous. Germline loops: CDR1 SGHNT, CDR2 YYREEE (reference sequence). This CDR3 spans 14 amino acids. V was trimmed by 1 base and J by 2 bases, leaving 9 bases between them. Written as DNA, the CDR3 is TGTGCCAGCAGCTTGCGGCACCAACAAGAGACCCAGTACTTC. Protein sequence: CASSLRHQQETQYF.

The chain carries TRBV29-1 and TRBJ1-1, with D uncertain. Looked up from germline, CDR1 is SQVTM and CDR2 is ANQGSEA. V lost 5 bases and J lost 11, with 21 bases in between. The CDR3 has 13 residues. Here the CDR3 reads CSVITPGRREAFF. CDR3 DNA: TGCAGCGTTATCACTCCAGGCCGCCGGGAGGCTTTCTTT.

This clone has a handful of counts. The chain links TRBV28 to TRBJ1-3; a possible D gene is TRBD1 (5 bases). CDR1 is MDHEN and CDR2 is SYDVKM in the germline V gene. This CDR3 contains 16 residues. With 4 bases removed from V and 0 bases from J, the gap between germline ends came to 13 bases. CDR3 sequence (DNA): TGTGCCAGCAGTTCAGGCGAGGGGAACTCTGGAAACACCATATATTTT. It translates to CASSSGEGNSGNTIYF. The full variable domain, its missing parts supplied by reference TRBV28 and TRBJ1-3, is DVKVTQSSRYLVKRTGEKVFLECVQDMDHENMFWYRQDPGLGLRLIYFSYDVKMKEKGDIPEGYSVSREKKERFSLILESASTNQTSMYLCASSSGEGNSGNTIYFGEGSWLTVV.

J is TRBJ2-7 and V is TRBV2; 7 bases are shared with TRBD1. Germline V gene data show CDR1 as SNHLY and CDR2 as FYNNEI. The CDR3 totals 13 residues. The trim removed 10 bases at V and 2 bases at J, leaving 8 bases unmatched. In DNA form, the CDR3 reads TGTGCCACCCGACGGGACAGTACCTACGAGCAGTACTTC. Translating it yields CATRRDSTYEQYF.

The V and J genes are TRBV4-1 and TRBJ1-4, with 8 bases that match TRBD1. Trimming cost V 4 bases and J 3 bases; bases outside gene matches: 4. Germline V gene data show CDR1 as MGHRA and CDR2 as YSYEKL. The CDR3 spans 15 residues. CDR3 nucleotides: TGCGCCAGCAGCCCAGGACAGGGAGCTAATGAAAAACTGTTTTTT. Protein sequence: CASSPGQGANEKLFF.

This chain connects TRBV21-1 to TRBJ2-4; TRBD2 was called by the table and not checked on the DNA. TRBV21-1 is labeled a pseudogene. The CDR3 spans 17 residues. In nucleotides, the CDR3 is TGTGCCAGCAGCAAAGCCCGGGAGGTCGAAGCCAAAAACATTCAGTACTTC. Protein: CASSKAREVEAKNIQYF.

The rearrangement links TRBV29-1 to TRBJ2-6; D is unclear. Trimming took 6 bases from V and 2 from J, leaving 11 bases between them. This CDR3 is 14 amino acids long. CDR1 is SQVTM, CDR2 ANQGSEA, per germline. CDR3 protein: CSVATRPGANVLTF. The CDR3, as DNA: TGCAGCGTGGCCACACGGCCTGGGGCCAACGTCCTGACTTTC.